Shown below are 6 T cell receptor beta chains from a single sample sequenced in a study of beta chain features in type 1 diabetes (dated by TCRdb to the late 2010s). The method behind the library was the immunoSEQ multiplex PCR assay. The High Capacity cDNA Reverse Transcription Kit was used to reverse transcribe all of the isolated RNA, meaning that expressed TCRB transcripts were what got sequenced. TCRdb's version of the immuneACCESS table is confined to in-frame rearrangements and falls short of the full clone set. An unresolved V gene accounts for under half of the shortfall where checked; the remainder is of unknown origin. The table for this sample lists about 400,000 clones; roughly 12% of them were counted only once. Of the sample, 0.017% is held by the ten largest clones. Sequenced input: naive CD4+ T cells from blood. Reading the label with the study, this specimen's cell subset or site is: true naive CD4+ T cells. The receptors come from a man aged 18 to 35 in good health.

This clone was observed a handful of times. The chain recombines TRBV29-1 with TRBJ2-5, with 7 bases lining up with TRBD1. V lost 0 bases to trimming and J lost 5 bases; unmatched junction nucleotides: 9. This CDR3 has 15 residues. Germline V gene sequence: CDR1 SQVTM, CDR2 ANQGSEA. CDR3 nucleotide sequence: TGCAGCGTTGAAGATCAAGACAGGGTGGGGGAGACCCAGTACTTC. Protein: CSVEDQDRVGETQYF.

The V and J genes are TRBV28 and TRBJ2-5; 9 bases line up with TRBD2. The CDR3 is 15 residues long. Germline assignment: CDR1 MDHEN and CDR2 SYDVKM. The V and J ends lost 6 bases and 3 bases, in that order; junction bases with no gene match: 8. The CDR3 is CASSRGGAGEETQYF. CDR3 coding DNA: TGTGCCAGCAGCCGCGGGGGGGCGGGGGAAGAGACCCAGTACTTC.

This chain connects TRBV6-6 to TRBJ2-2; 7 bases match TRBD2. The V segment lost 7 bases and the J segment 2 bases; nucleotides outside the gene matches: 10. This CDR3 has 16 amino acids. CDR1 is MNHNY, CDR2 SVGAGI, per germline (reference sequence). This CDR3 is CASILLGGRNTGELFF. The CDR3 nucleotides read TGTGCCAGCATCTTGCTGGGCGGGAGAAACACCGGGGAGCTGTTTTTT.

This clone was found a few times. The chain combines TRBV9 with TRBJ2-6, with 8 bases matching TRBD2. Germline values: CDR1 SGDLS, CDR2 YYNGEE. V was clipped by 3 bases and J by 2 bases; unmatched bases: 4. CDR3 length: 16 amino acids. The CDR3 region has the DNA TGTGCCAGCAGCGATAAGGGACTAGCTGGGGCCAACGTCCTGACTTTC. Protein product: CASSDKGLAGANVLTF.

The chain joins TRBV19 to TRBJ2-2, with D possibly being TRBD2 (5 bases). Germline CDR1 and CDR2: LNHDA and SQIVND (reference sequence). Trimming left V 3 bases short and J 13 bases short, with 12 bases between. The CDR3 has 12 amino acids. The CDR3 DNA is TGTGCCAGTAGTATGAGGGTTAATGTGCTGTTTTTT. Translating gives CASSMRVNVLFF.

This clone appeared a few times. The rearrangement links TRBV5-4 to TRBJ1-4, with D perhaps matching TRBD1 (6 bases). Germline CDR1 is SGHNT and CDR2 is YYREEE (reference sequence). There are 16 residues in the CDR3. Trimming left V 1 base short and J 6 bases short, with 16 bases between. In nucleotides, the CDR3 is TGTGCCAGCAGCTTGAGGGGACACAACGGGGATGAAAAACTGTTTTTT. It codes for CASSLRGHNGDEKLFF.